This T cell receptor (beta chain) stems from a study of follicular helper T cells after annual influenza vaccination. Study-wide context: Sampling occurred days 0, 7 and 28 after each influenza vaccination. Study results and limitations: Recurrent ICOS+CD38+ cTfh clonotypes included tetramer and AIM influenza-specific ones.

About this clone: Its antigen is unknown.

The repertoire was sequenced with immunoSEQ multiplex PCR; TCRdb's copy has only in-frame clones and lacks some. The data hold approximately 6,200 clones, with 70% to 90% observed a single time. As for time point: 2015-2016 season, pre-vaccination. In germline, CDR1 is LGHNA, CDR2 YSLEER. Trimming at V came to 0 bases and at J to 0 bases, leaving 1 base not matched to a gene. The CDR3 is 16 residues long. J is TRBJ2-2 and V is TRBV4-3, with 7 bases lining up with TRBD1. This clonotype was sampled from an adult who received the influenza vaccine. The sample here was CXCR5+ CD38- circulating T follicular helper cells from blood, taken on the day of influenza vaccination. Noted subset: circulating Tfh, non-naive CD4+CXCR5+PD-1+ (ICOS+CD38+ or ICOS-CD38-). CDR3: CASSQETGTNTGELFF. The CDR3 nucleotides are TGCGCCAGCAGCCAAGAGACAGGGACGAACACCGGGGAGCTGTTTTTT.